A selection of T cell receptor beta chains follows, all from one sample in a study of blood T cell repertoires in COVID-19. This table comes from immunoSEQ multiplex PCR, and its TCRdb copy is limited to in-frame clones, with some not included. Found here are roughly 400,000 clones, roughly nine tenths of them singletons; the top ten hold about 1.1%. The source material was PBMCs or T cells enriched from blood (not recorded which). The receptors come from a man under 40 who had recovered from COVID-19. CDR3s include the opening cysteine and the closing phenylalanine or tryptophan. A D gene is named only where the DNA matches it firmly. Where a row states a size, it is once, few, many or the class of an expanded clone; other rows omit it.

size,D,V,J,DNA,CDR3
NA,NA,TRBV28,TRBJ1-2,TGTGCCAGCAACTGGGGGGAGCGAGGCTACACCTTC,CASNWGERGYTF
NA,TRBD1,TRBV9,TRBJ1-3,TGTGCCAGCAGCGAGGGACAGATGGGAAACACCATATATTTT,CASSEGQMGNTIYF
many,NA,TRBV30,TRBJ2-7,TGTGCCTGGAGGGACCTTGGGAGTGAACCCGAGCAGTACTTC,CAWRDLGSEPEQYF
NA,TRBD1,TRBV7-8,TRBJ1-3,TGTGCCAGCAGCCTGACCGGGACAGCCAACAAGGTCTCTGGAAACACCATATATTTT,CASSLTGTANKVSGNTIYF
NA,NA,TRBV19,TRBJ1-1,TGTGCCAGTAGTAAGGGGTTGGGCACTGAAGCTTTCTTT,CASSKGLGTEAFF
few,TRBD1,TRBV4-1,TRBJ2-7,TGCGCCAGCAGCCAAGCCCGGACAGGGTATGCCTACGAGCAGTACTTC,CASSQARTGYAYEQYF
NA,NA,TRBV7-8,TRBJ2-3,TGTGCCAGCAGCCTCTCCTTAGCAGATACGCAGTATTTT,CASSLSLADTQYF
many,NA,TRBV29-1,TRBJ2-3,TGCAGCGTTGGGGAGGGGGGAGATACGCAGTATTTT,CSVGEGGDTQYF
once,TRBD1,TRBV15,TRBJ1-4,TGTGCCACCAGCGGCAGACAGGGGCCACGCGGAGAAAAACTGTTTTTT,CATSGRQGPRGEKLFF
NA,NA,TRBV10-3,TRBJ1-4,TGTGCCATCAGTGCGGGGGGGCATTCTAATGAAAAACTGTTTTTT,CAISAGGHSNEKLFF
NA,TRBD2,TRBV25-1,TRBJ2-3,TGTGCCAGCAGTGAATATGGAGCGGGAGGGATCGATACGCAGTATTTT,CASSEYGAGGIDTQYF
once,NA,TRBV18,TRBJ2-5,TGTGCCAGCTCACCCACAGGTTACCAGACCCAGTACTTC,CASSPTGYQTQYF
NA,NA,TRBV30,TRBJ2-2,TGTGCCTGGAAACCTCTGGGGAGGACGAACACCGGGGAGCTGTTTTTT,CAWKPLGRTNTGELFF
few,NA,TRBV14,TRBJ1-2,TGTGCCAGCAGCCAAGAGCGAGGATTCGATGGCTACACCTTC,CASSQERGFDGYTF
NA,NA,TRBV7-6,TRBJ1-4,TGTGCCAGCAGCTCAGGTGGACTGTCGAATGAAAAACTGTTTTTT,CASSSGGLSNEKLFF
NA,TRBD1,TRBV27,TRBJ2-7,TGTGCCAGCAGACCCTCGCCCGGGACAGGGATCAGCGAGCAGTACTTC,CASRPSPGTGISEQYF
NA,TRBD2,TRBV12-3/TRBV12-4,TRBJ2-7,TGTGCCAGCAGTTTGGGGGGGACGAGCGAGCAGTACTTC,CASSLGGTSEQYF
NA,NA,TRBV25-1,TRBJ1-3,TGTGCCAGCGGTACAGGTACTGGAAACACCATATATTTT,CASGTGTGNTIYF
NA,NA,TRBV29-1,TRBJ1-1,TGCAGCGTTGAATCGGGGAGGGGAGCTTTCTTT,CSVESGRGAFF
NA,TRBD1,TRBV25-1,TRBJ1-4,TGTGCCAGCAGTGAATGGGACAGTGCAACTAATGAAAAACTGTTTTTT,CASSEWDSATNEKLFF
NA,TRBD2,TRBV18,TRBJ2-7,TGTGCCAGCTCACCGGGGACTAGCGGGAGGGCCGGGGACGAGCAGTACTTC,CASSPGTSGRAGDEQYF
NA,TRBD2,TRBV7-3,TRBJ2-3,TGTGCCAGCAGCCCCTCCGGGACTAGCCATGATACGCAGTATTTT,CASSPSGTSHDTQYF
NA,NA,TRBV9,TRBJ2-1,TGTGCCAGCAGCGTAGCGAGGGACTTAGGGTCCTACAATGAGCAGTTCTTC,CASSVARDLGSYNEQFF
NA,TRBD1,TRBV30,TRBJ2-7,TGTGCCTGGAGGGGACAGACCTACGAGCAGTACTTC,CAWRGQTYEQYF
NA,TRBD1,TRBV27,TRBJ2-3,TGTGCCAGCAGTCAAGGGCCATCCTGGACAGGGAGCACAGATACGCAGTATTTT,CASSQGPSWTGSTDTQYF
NA,NA,TRBV7-9,TRBJ2-1,TGTGCCAGCAGCTTTACAGGTATCGATGAGCAGTTCTTC,CASSFTGIDEQFF
NA,TRBD1,TRBV10-2,TRBJ2-6,TGCGCCAGCAGTGACCCTCTGGGAACAGGGGGTGGGGGCTCTGGGGCCAACGTCCTGACTTTC,CASSDPLGTGGGGSGANVLTF
NA,NA,TRBV19,TRBJ2-7,TGTGCCAGTAGTATATACCGGGACTCAGAACACTACGAGCAGTACTTC,CASSIYRDSEHYEQYF